The subject of this entry is one TCR beta chain. The data are from a study of patients and donors after allogeneic stem cell transplantation. Each CDR3 protein is one row after TCRdb ran MiXCR on the RT-PCR reads. The table has about a million distinct CDR3 sequences, more than 15% seen once. Germline CDR1 MGHRA, CDR2 YSYEKL. The CDR3 runs to 15 residues. V lost 1 base and J lost 9, with 16 bases in between. This clonotype originated in a human donor who was either an allogeneic HSCT recipient or a stem cell or donor lymphocyte infusion donor (not recorded which). It is not recorded whose cells these are; they may come from a transplant donor. The chain joins TRBV4-1 to TRBJ2-1, with D possibly TRBD2 on 5 matching bases. Sequenced material: blood, either unsorted or a sorted T cell fraction (not recorded which). In nucleotides, the CDR3 is TGCGCCAGCAGCCAAGCTGGAGACGGGGTCGGTGAGCAGTTCTTC. This sequence encodes CASSQAGDGVGEQFF.